At least ten counts were recorded for the clone carrying this T cell receptor (beta chain). Its antigen is not known. Template switching by 5'RACE produced TCR cDNA, adding a universal primer site and UMIs. TCRdb reanalysed the 5' RACE reads using MiXCR and keeps one entry per CDR3 protein. The sample comprises fewer than 400,000 distinct CDR3 sequences, roughly 6.2% of which are singletons, and 15% rests with the top ten. This sample was included in a study of T cells after yellow fever vaccination. At the level of the study: Fractions of low cell number were prepared using SMART-Seq v4 Ultra Low Input.

Broader study findings: Booster sampling recovered most clones from primary vaccination (96% CD4, just over 85% CD8). Weaker, the secondary response peaked sooner, at day 5 versus 15.

The CDR3 is 14 residues long. V was pared by 1 base and J by 6 bases, with 13 bases between. The sample was PBMCs, taken 5 days after the yellow fever booster vaccination. The chain carries TRBV12-3 or TRBV12-4 and TRBJ2-7; D possibly uses TRBD1 or TRBD2 (6 bases each). The TCR originated in a man in his thirties or forties who received the YFV17D yellow fever vaccine. Written as DNA, the CDR3 is TGTGCCAGCAGTTTAGTAGGGGGGCGACCCGAGCAGTACTTC. Translation gives CASSLVGGRPEQYF.